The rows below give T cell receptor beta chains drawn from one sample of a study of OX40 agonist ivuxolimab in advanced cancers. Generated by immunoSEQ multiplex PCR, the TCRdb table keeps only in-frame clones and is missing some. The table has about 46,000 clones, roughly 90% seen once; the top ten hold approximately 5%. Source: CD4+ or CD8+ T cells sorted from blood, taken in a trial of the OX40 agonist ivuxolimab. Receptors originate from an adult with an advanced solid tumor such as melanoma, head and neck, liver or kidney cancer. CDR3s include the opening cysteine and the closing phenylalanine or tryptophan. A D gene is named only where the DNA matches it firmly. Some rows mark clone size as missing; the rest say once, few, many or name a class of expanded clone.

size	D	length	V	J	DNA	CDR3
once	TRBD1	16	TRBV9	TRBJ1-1	TGTGCCAGCAGCCTAGATCCCAGGGGGTTGAACACTGAAGCTTTCTTT	CASSLDPRGLNTEAFF
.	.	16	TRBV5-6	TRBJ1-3	TGTGCCAGCAGCTTGGGGGGAGTTCTCTCTGGAAACACCATATATTTT	CASSLGGVLSGNTIYF
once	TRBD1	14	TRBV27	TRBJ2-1	TGTGCCAGCAGTTTCCAGGGAACAGGGGGAGAGCAGTTCTTC	CASSFQGTGGEQFF
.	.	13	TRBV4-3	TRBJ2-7	TGCGCCAGCAGCCAAGAGTTTGGTAACGAGCAGTACTTC	CASSQEFGNEQYF
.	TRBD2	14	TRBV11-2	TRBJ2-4	TGTGCCAGCAGCTTACTAGCGGGAGATTACATTCAGTACTTC	CASSLLAGDYIQYF
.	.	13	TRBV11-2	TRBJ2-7	TGTGCCAGCAGCTTAATCATCTCCTACGAGCAGTACTTC	CASSLIISYEQYF
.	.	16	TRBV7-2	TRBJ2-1	TGTGCCAGCAGCTTAGTTCCGGGGCCATATTACAATGAGCAGTTCTTC	CASSLVPGPYYNEQFF
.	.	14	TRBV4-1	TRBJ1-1	TGCGCCAGCAGCCAAGGGGGGCTCTACACTGAAGCTTTCTTT	CASSQGGLYTEAFF
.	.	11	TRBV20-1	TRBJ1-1	TGCAGTGCTATCCAAGACACTGAAGCTTTCTTT	CSAIQDTEAFF
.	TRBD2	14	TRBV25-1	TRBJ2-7	TGTGCCACCAACGGGCGGGAGTATCCCTACGAGCAGTACTTC	CATNGREYPYEQYF
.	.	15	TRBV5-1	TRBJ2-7	TGCGCCAGCAGCTTGGCCTGGGGGCAGTCCTACGAGCAGTACTTC	CASSLAWGQSYEQYF
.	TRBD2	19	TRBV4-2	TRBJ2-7	TGTGCCAGCAGCCCCTACTGGGTACTAGCGGGAGGGAGCTCCTACGAGCAGTACTTC	CASSPYWVLAGGSSYEQYF
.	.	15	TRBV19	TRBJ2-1	TGTGCCAGTAGCCCTATGCCCCGGGGTAACAATGAGCAGTTCTTC	CASSPMPRGNNEQFF
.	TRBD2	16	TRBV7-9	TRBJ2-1	TGTGCCAGCAGCTTACTGGGCGGGGGAGACTACAATGAGCAGTTCTTC	CASSLLGGGDYNEQFF
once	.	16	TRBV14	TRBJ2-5	TGTGCCAGCAGCAATCGGGGGGCCCACGCCGGCGAGACCCAGTACTTC	CASSNRGAHAGETQYF
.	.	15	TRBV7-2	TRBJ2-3	TGTGCCAGCAGCTCGCCGCAGGGAAGCACAGATACGCAGTATTTT	CASSSPQGSTDTQYF
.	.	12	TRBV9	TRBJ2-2	TGTGCCAGCAGCGCTGGGTCCGGGGAGCTGTTTTTT	CASSAGSGELFF
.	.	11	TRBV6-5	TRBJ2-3	TGTGCCAGCAGTTACCCCGATACGCAGTATTTT	CASSYPDTQYF
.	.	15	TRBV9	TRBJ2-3	TGTGCCAGCAGCGTAGGGGGGGCGGAAACAGATACGCAGTATTTT	CASSVGGAETDTQYF
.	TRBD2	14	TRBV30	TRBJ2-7	TGTGCCTGGAGTTTCAGCGGGGGCACCTACGAGCAGTACTTC	CAWSFSGGTYEQYF
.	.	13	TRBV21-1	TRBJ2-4	TGTGCCAGCAGCGACAGAGCCAAAAACATTCAGTACTTC	CASSDRAKNIQYF
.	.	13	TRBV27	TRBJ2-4	TGTGCCAGCAGTCAGGGGCCCCGCGACATTCAGTACTTC	CASSQGPRDIQYF
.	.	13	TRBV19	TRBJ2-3	TGTGCCAGTAGTATGACTTCTGGAGATACGCAGTATTTT	CASSMTSGDTQYF
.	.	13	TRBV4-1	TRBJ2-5	TGCGCCAGCAGCCAGGAGAAGGAAGAGACCCAGTACTTC	CASSQEKEETQYF